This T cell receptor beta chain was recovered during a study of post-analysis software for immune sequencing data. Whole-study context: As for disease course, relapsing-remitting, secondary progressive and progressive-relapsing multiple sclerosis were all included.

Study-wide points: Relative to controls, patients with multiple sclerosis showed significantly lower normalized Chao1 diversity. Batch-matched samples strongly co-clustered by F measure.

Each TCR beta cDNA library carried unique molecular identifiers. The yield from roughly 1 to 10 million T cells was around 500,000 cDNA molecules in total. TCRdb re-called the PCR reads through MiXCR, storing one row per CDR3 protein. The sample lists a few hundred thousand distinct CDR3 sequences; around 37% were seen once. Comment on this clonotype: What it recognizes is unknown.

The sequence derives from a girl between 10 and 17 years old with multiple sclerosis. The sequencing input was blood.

CDR3 bases: TGTGCCAGCAGTCCCACTAGCAGGGAGGGGACCCAGTACTTC. As protein: CASSPTSREGTQYF. This chain joins TRBV12-3 or TRBV12-4 and TRBJ2-7, with 7 bases matching TRBD2. TRBJ2-5 matches the DNA end more closely, so the J call is doubtful. The length of the CDR3 is 14 residues.